The source of this T cell receptor (beta chain) is a study of OX40 agonist ivuxolimab in advanced cancers. Germline CDR1 is KGHSH and CDR2 is LQKENI. V shed 3 bases and J shed 0 bases, with 14 bases lying between them. CDR3 length equals 16 residues. Only in-frame clones appear in the TCRdb table, and some are missing; sequencing was by immunoSEQ multiplex PCR. The profile shows tens of thousands of clones, 83% of them singletons. V and J are TRBV18 and TRBJ1-1, with a possible D match to TRBD1 (5 bases). The material sequenced was CD4+ or CD8+ T cells sorted from blood, taken in a trial of the OX40 agonist ivuxolimab. The sequence came from an adult with an advanced solid tumor such as melanoma, head and neck, liver or kidney cancer. CDR3 region: CASSPLIGGMNTEAFF. CDR3 in DNA: TGTGCCAGCTCACCTCTGATTGGGGGGATGAACACTGAAGCTTTCTTT.